Only one count was recorded for the clone carrying this T cell receptor (beta chain). This sample is part of a study of T-cell memory formation after mild COVID-19. The CDR3 is made up of 15 amino acids. In germline, CDR1 is SGHKS, CDR2 YYEKEE (reference sequence). The germline V and J ends were trimmed by 4 bases and 2 bases, with 16 bases remaining between them. MiXCR, applied by TCRdb to the 5' RACE reads, yields one record per CDR3 protein. The repertoire holds 150,000 to 200,000 distinct CDR3 sequences, with over 20% as singletons. The sequencing input was PBMCs or a T cell subset sorted from them (not recorded which). The sequence was collected from an adult woman who had mild COVID-19 (a few samples of this study predate the infection). Cell type and time point are not known. The J gene is TRBJ2-7, the V gene TRBV5-5; no firm D call. CDR3 DNA: TGTGCCAGCAGCCCGGACCCGGGTGAAACCTACGAGCAGTACTTC. Translated: CASSPDPGETYEQYF. Supplemented by reference TRBV5-5 and TRBJ2-7, the full variable domain reads DAGVTQSPTHLIKTRGQQVTLRCSPISGHKSVSWYQQVLGQGPQFIFQYYEKEERGRGNFPDRFSARQFPNYSSELNVNALLLGDSALYLCASSPDPGETYEQYFGPGTRLTVT.